There are a few counts of the clone carrying this T cell receptor beta chain. This sample is drawn from a study of blood T cell repertoires in COVID-19. Overall study: Acute and convalescent COVID-19 samples came from the United States, Italy and Spain. Sources were T cells, B-cell-depleted T cells, or PBMCs; the material itself was cDNA or gDNA.

CDR3 length: 16 amino acids. Germline loops: CDR1 SGHRS, CDR2 YFSETQ. Trimming took 3 bases from V and 3 from J; bases not matched to a gene: 4. Study processing details: Amplification of reference gene primers was used by the study to estimate nucleated cell counts. Some clones are missing from TCRdb's copy, which holds only in-frame ones; the method was immunoSEQ multiplex PCR. D and trimming were read from the DNA, whereas the V and J calls and clone size are those reported in that table. The table has 100,000 to 150,000 clones, over 75% seen once; the top ten hold roughly 7.6%. The sequence came from a man aged 45-60 years with acute or convalescent COVID-19. The V and J genes are TRBV5-1 and TRBJ2-1; 12 bases map to TRBD1. The sample consisted of peripheral blood. DNA for the CDR3: TGCGCCAGCAGCTCCGGGACAGGGGGCGTCTACAATGAGCAGTTCTTC. Protein: CASSSGTGGVYNEQFF.